This TCR beta chain was retrieved from a study of identical twins. Between the trimmed V and J ends, which lost 4 bases and 0 bases, there was a span of 12 bases. The germline V gene encodes CDR1 SGHRS and CDR2 YFSETQ. This CDR3 comprises 15 residues. General observations from the study: In cord blood, abundant beta clonotypes had fewer insertions; memory showed no trend. Among monozygotic twins, out-of-frame TCR alpha sharing exceeded what models predicted.

About this clonotype: Its antigen is unknown.

MiXCR, run by TCRdb on the 5' RACE reads, gives a single entry per CDR3 protein. The data show some 600,000 distinct CDR3 sequences, about 7.6% seen once. These data also formed part of another study, on yellow fever vaccine responses in identical twins.

The V call is TRBV5-1, the J call TRBJ2-3; D is perhaps TRBD2 (5 bases). This clonotype was obtained from a woman between 18 and 30 years old in good health. The sample taken for sequencing was PBMCs. The CDR3 bases are TGCGCCAGCAGCCTGGGAGCTATTAGCACAGATACGCAGTATTTT. Its protein product is CASSLGAISTDTQYF.